Listed below are T cell receptor beta chains from one sample, sequenced in a study of cytomegalovirus exposure and HLA in healthy donors. Only in-frame clones appear in the TCRdb table, and some are missing; sequencing was by immunoSEQ multiplex PCR. The sample has under 200,000 clones, around 79% seen once. Sequenced: PBMCs. These receptor sequences come from a woman between 35 and 50 years old in good health and CMV-seropositive. Each CDR3 is given with its conserved first and last residue. A D gene is named only where the DNA matches it firmly. Only part of the rows carry a size: once, few, many, or a class if the clone is expanded.

TRBV7-2,TRBD1,TRBJ1-1,NA,CASSQGTGRNTEAFF,TGTGCCAGCAGCCAAGGGACAGGGCGTAACACTGAAGCTTTCTTT
TRBV27,TRBD2,TRBJ2-7,NA,CASSLREDYEQYF,TGTGCCAGCAGTTTGCGGGAGGATTACGAGCAGTACTTC
TRBV6-1,TRBD2,TRBJ2-2,NA,CASSEGASGRVTGELFF,TGTGCCAGCAGTGAAGGGGCTAGCGGGAGAGTCACCGGGGAGCTGTTTTTT
TRBV9,TRBD2,TRBJ2-2,NA,CASSVEGTSTGELFF,TGTGCCAGCAGCGTAGAGGGGACTAGCACCGGGGAGCTGTTTTTT
TRBV21-1,NA,TRBJ2-3,NA,CATLGGADTQYF,TGTGCCACACTAGGGGGCGCAGATACGCAGTATTTT
TRBV5-1,TRBD1,TRBJ2-3,few,CASSLGQVPGADTQYF,TGCGCCAGCAGCCTCGGACAGGTGCCTGGCGCAGATACGCAGTATTTT
TRBV30,TRBD1,TRBJ1-4,NA,CAWSVGTGFNEKLFF,TGTGCCTGGAGTGTGGGGACAGGGTTTAATGAAAAACTGTTTTTT
TRBV30,TRBD1,TRBJ1-5,NA,CAWSHLGQGGGQPQHF,TGTGCCTGGAGCCACCTCGGACAGGGCGGGGGTCAGCCCCAGCATTTT
TRBV21-1,NA,TRBJ1-3,NA,CASRPKRTGNTIYF,TGTGCCAGCAGACCGAAGAGGACGGGGAACACCATATATTTT
TRBV6-5,TRBD1,TRBJ1-2,once,CASSPGGGDGYTF,TGTGCCAGCAGCCCGGGAGGGGGCGATGGCTACACCTTC
TRBV6-6,NA,TRBJ2-7,NA,CASSYGAEQYF,TGTGCCAGCAGTTACGGGGCCGAGCAGTACTTC
TRBV5-1,NA,TRBJ2-5,once,CASSSAGSQETQYF,TGCGCCAGCAGCTCCGCGGGATCACAAGAGACCCAGTACTTC
TRBV5-1,NA,TRBJ2-3,NA,CASSLDTTTDTQYF,TGCGCCAGCAGCTTGGACACTACCACAGATACGCAGTATTTT
TRBV7-2,NA,TRBJ1-5,NA,CASSLTAGVGNQPQHF,TGTGCCAGCAGCTTAACGGCCGGGGTGGGCAATCAGCCCCAGCATTTT
TRBV20-1,NA,TRBJ2-3,NA,CSARGGDTQYF,TGCAGTGCTAGGGGGGGAGATACGCAGTATTTT
TRBV28,TRBD1,TRBJ1-2,NA,CASSLSGGPIYGYTF,TGTGCCAGCAGTTTATCAGGGGGCCCAATATATGGCTACACCTTC
TRBV7-9,TRBD2,TRBJ2-6,NA,CASSLPGGRVNVLTF,TGTGCCAGCAGCCTACCGGGGGGGCGGGTCAACGTCCTGACTTTC
TRBV11-3,NA,TRBJ1-1,few,CASSLRGGLNSMNTEAFF,TGTGCCAGCAGCTTAAGGGGAGGGCTTAATTCGATGAACACTGAAGCTTTCTTT
TRBV28,NA,TRBJ2-1,few,CASTDYGASYNEQFF,TGTGCCAGCACGGACTACGGGGCGAGCTACAATGAGCAGTTCTTC
TRBV7-7,TRBD2,TRBJ2-2,NA,CASSFGGATGGELFF,TGTGCCAGCAGCTTCGGGGGGGCCACGGGCGGGGAGCTGTTTTTT
TRBV2,TRBD2,TRBJ2-3,NA,CASRREGDTQYF,TGTGCCAGCAGGCGGGAGGGAGATACGCAGTATTTT
TRBV18,TRBD1,TRBJ2-3,NA,CASSPGQGTDTQYF,TGTGCCAGCTCACCGGGACAGGGAACAGATACGCAGTATTTT
TRBV7-9,NA,TRBJ1-5,NA,CASSSPGQPQHF,TGTGCCAGCAGCTCCCCCGGTCAGCCCCAGCATTTT
TRBV6-1,NA,TRBJ2-7,NA,CASSEMGGLVDEQYF,TGTGCCAGCAGTGAAATGGGGGGGCTTGTGGACGAGCAGTACTTC
TRBV4-1,NA,TRBJ1-1,NA,CASTGLHTEAFF,TGCGCCAGTACAGGGCTACACACTGAAGCTTTCTTT
TRBV10-3,TRBD1,TRBJ1-5,NA,CAISAAGQGDQPQHF,TGTGCCATCAGTGCGGCGGGACAGGGTGATCAGCCCCAGCATTTT
TRBV18,NA,TRBJ2-1,NA,CASSRYEGSEAEQFF,TGTGCCAGCTCCCGTTACGAAGGGTCGGAGGCTGAGCAGTTCTTC
TRBV9,TRBD2,TRBJ2-5,NA,CASSVAPSGGVEETQYF,TGTGCCAGCAGCGTAGCTCCTAGCGGGGGGGTAGAAGAGACCCAGTACTTC
TRBV5-8,TRBD1,TRBJ1-2,few,CASSSSSGTAYGYTF,TGTGCCAGCAGCTCTTCCTCCGGGACAGCTTATGGCTACACCTTC